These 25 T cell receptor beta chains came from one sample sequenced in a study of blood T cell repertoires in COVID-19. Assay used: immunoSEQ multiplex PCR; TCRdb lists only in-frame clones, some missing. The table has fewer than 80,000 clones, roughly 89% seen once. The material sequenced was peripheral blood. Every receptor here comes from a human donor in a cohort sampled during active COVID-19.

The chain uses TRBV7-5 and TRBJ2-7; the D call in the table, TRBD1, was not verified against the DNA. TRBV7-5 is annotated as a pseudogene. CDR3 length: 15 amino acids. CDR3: CARSAGQGPLYEQYF. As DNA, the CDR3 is TGTGCCAGAAGCGCGGGACAGGGACCCCTCTACGAGCAGTACTTC.

This CDR3 reads CASSFGGMNTEAFF. DNA of the CDR3: TGTGCCAGCAGCTTCGGGGGGATGAACACTGAAGCTTTCTTT. The genes are TRBV7-9 and TRBJ1-1; a weak D match, TRBD1 (5 bases). The CDR3 is 14 amino acids. V lost 3 bases and J 0 bases, leaving 8 bases between the germline ends. Germline values: CDR1 SEHNR, CDR2 FQNEAQ (reference sequence).

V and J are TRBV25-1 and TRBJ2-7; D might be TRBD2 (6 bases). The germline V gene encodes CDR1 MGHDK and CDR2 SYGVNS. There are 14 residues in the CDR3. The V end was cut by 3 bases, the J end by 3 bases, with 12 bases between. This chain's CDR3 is CASSDHPGLYEQYF. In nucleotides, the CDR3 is TGTGCCAGCAGTGACCACCCGGGACTCTACGAGCAGTACTTC.

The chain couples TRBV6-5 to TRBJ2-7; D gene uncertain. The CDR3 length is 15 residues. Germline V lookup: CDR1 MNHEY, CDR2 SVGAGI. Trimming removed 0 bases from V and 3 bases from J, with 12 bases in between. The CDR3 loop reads CASSYSRGPFYEQYF. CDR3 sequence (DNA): TGTGCCAGCAGTTACTCCCGTGGGCCCTTCTACGAGCAGTACTTC.

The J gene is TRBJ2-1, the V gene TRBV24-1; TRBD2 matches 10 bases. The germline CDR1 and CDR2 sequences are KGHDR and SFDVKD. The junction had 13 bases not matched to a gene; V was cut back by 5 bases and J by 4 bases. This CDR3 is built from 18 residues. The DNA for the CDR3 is TGTGCCACCAGTGGACCTCTAGCGGGAGTTGAGGCATACAATGAGCAGTTCTTC. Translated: CATSGPLAGVEAYNEQFF.

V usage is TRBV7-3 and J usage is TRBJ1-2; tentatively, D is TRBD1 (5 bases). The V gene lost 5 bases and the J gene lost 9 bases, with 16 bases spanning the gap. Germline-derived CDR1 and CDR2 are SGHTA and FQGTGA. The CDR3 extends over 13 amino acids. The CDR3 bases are TGTGCCAGCAGCCCCAACCAAGGGGCTAGCTACACCTTC. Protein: CASSPNQGASYTF.

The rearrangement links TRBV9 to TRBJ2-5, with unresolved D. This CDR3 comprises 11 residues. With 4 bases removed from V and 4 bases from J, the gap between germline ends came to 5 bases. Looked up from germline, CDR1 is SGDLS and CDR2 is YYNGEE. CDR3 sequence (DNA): TGTGCCAGCAGCCTCGGAGAGACCCAGTACTTC. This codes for CASSLGETQYF. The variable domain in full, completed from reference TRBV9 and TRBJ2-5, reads DSGVTQTPKHLITATGQRVTLRCSPRSGDLSVYWYQQSLDQGLQFLIQYYNGEERAKGNILERFSAQQFPDLHSELNLSSLELGDSALYFCASSLGETQYFGPGTRLLVL.

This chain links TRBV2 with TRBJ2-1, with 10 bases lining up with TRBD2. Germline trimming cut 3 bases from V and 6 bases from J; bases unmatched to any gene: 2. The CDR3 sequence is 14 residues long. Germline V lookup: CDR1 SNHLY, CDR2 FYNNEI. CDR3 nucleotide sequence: TGTGCCAGCAGTGAGGGGACTAGCGCCAATGAGCAGTTCTTC. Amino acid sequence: CASSEGTSANEQFF.

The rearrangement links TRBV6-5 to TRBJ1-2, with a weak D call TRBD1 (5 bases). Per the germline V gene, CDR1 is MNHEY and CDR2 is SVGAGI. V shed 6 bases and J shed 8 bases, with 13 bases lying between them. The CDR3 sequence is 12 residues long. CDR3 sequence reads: CASRTKGLGYTF. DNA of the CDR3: TGTGCCAGCAGAACCAAGGGGTTGGGCTACACCTTC.

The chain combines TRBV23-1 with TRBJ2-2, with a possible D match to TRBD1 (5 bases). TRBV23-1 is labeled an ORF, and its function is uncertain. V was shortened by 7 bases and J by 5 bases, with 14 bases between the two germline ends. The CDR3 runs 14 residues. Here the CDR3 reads CASTQGQGTGELFF. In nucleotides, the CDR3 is TGCGCCAGCACCCAGGGTCAGGGAACCGGGGAGCTGTTTTTT.

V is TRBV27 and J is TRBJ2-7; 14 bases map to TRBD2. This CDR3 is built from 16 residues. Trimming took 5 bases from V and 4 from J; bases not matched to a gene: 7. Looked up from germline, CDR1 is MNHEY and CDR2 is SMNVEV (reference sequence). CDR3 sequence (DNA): TGTGCCAGCAGTCCACCGGGACTAGCGGGGGCTTACGAGCAGTACTTC. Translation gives CASSPPGLAGAYEQYF.

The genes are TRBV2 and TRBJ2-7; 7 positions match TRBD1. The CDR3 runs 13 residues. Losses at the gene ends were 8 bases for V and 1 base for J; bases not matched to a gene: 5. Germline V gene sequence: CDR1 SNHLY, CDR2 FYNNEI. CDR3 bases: TGTGCCAGCGGACAGGACAGGTCCTACGAGCAGTACTTC. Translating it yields CASGQDRSYEQYF.

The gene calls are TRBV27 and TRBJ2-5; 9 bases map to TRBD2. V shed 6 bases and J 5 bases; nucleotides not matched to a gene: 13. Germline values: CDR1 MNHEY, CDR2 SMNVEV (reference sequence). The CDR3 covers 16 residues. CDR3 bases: TGTGCCAGCAGGAACCGAACCAGCGGGAGGACGGAGACCCAGTACTTC. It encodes CASRNRTSGRTETQYF.

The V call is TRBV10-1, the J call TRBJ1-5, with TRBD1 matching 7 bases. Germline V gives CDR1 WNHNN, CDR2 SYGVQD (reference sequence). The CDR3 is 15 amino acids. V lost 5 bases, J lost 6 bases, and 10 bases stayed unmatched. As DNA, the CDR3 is TGCGCCAGCAGTCGAGGGGGCCCCTCCGCTCAGCCCCAGCATTTT. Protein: CASSRGGPSAQPQHF.

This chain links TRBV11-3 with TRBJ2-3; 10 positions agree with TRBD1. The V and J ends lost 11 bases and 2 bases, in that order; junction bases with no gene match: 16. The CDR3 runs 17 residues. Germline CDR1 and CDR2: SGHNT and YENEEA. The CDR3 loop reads CAPPGQGGITYTDTQYF. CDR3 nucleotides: TGTGCCCCACCCGGACAGGGGGGCATCACATACACAGATACGCAGTATTTT.

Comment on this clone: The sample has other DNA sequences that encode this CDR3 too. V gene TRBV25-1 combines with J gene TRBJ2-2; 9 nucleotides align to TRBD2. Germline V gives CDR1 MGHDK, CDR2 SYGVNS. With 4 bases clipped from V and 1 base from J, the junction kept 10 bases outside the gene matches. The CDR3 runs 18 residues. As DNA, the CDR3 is TGTGCCAGCAGTGCGAGGCTGCGGGGGGGGAAGAACACCGGGGAGCTGTTTTTT. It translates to CASSARLRGGKNTGELFF.

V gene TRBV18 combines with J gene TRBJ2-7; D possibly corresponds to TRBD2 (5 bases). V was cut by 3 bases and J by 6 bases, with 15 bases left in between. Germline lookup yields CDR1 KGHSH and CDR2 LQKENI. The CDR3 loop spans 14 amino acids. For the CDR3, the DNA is TGTGCCAGCTCACCCTCTGCTAGCTCTTCCGAGCAGTACTTC. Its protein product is CASSPSASSSEQYF.

The CDR3: CASSPFDSKNSPLHF. The CDR3 DNA reads as TGTGCCAGCAGTCCCTTCGACAGTAAGAATTCACCCCTCCACTTT. The chain is built from TRBV6-5 and TRBJ1-6; D possibly corresponds to TRBD1 (5 bases). V was shortened by 5 bases and J by 7 bases, with 15 bases between the two germline ends. The CDR3 sequence is 15 residues long. Germline CDR1 MNHEY, CDR2 SVGAGI.

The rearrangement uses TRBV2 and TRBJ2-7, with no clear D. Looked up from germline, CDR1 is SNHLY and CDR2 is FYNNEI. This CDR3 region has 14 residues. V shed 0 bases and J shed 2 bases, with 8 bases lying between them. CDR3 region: CASSEARMPYEQYF. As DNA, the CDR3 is TGTGCCAGCAGTGAAGCGCGCATGCCCTACGAGCAGTACTTC. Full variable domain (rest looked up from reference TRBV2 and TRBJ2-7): EPEVTQTPSHQVTQMGQEVILRCVPISNHLYFYWYRQILGQKVEFLVSFYNNEISEKSEIFDDQFSVERPDGSNFTLKIRSTKLEDSAMYFCASSEARMPYEQYFGPGTRLTVT.

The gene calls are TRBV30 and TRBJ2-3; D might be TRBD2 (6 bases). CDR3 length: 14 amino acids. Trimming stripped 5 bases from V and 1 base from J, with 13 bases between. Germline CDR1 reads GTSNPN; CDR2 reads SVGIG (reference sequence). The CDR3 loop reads CAWALGGGTDTQYF. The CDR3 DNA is TGTGCCTGGGCCTTGGGGGGAGGCACAGATACGCAGTATTTT.

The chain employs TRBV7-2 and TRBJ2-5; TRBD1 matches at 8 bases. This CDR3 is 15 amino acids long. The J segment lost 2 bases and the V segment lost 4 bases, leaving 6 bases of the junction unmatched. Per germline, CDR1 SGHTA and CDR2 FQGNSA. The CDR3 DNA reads TGTGCCAGCAGCTCCACCGGGACAGGTCAAGAGACCCAGTACTTC. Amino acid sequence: CASSSTGTGQETQYF.

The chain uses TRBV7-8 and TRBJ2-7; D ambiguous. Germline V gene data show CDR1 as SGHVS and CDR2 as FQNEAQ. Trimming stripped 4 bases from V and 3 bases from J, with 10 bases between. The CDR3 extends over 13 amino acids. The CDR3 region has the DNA TGTGCCAGCAGCTACCGAGTTGGCTACGAGCAGTACTTC. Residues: CASSYRVGYEQYF.

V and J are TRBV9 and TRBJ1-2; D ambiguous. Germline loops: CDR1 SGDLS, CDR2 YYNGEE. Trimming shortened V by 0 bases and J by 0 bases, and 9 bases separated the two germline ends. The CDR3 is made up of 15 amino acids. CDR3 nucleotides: TGTGCCAGCAGCGTAGATTCAGGTCCTAACTATGGCTACACCTTC. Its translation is CASSVDSGPNYGYTF.

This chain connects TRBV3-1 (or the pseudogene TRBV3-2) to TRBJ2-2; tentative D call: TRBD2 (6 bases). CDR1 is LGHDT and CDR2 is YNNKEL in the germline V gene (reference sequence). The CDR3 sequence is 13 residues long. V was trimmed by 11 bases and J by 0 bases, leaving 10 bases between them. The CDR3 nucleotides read TGTGCCTCGGGAGATCCGAACACCGGGGAGCTGTTTTTT. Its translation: CASGDPNTGELFF.

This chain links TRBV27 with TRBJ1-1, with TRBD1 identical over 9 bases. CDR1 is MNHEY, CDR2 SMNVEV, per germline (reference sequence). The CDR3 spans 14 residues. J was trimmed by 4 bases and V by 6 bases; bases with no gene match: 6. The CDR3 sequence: CASRSRDRATEAFF. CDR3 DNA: TGTGCCAGCAGGAGCCGGGACAGGGCCACTGAAGCTTTCTTT.